This T cell receptor (beta chain) emerged from a study of PD-1 blockade in mismatch repair-deficient tumors. Study details: All were previously treated, progressing patients with approximately 11 mismatch repair-deficient cancer types.

A few counts support this clone. What it binds is not known. Overall study results and limits: Tumor-resident clones, often undetectable pretreatment in blood, expanded then contracted after pembrolizumab.

Measured with immunoSEQ multiplex PCR; TCRdb has only the in-frame clones, and not every one. The sample has around 100,000 clones, 70% to 85% seen once. Trimming left V 1 base short and J 3 bases short, with 13 bases between. CDR3 size: 15 residues. Germline loops: CDR1 ENHRY, CDR2 SYGVKD. TCRs were sequenced from a few patients responding to pembrolizumab. The starting material was peripheral blood, obtained less than 37 weeks after starting pembrolizumab. The genes are TRBV10-3 and TRBJ2-7; D possibly corresponds to TRBD2 (6 bases). This TCR was sampled from an adult with mismatch repair-deficient cancer. This CDR3 is CAISEWGTQSYEQYF. CDR3 nucleotides: TGTGCCATCAGTGAGTGGGGGACTCAAAGCTACGAGCAGTACTTC.